Presented here are 26 T cell receptor beta chains from one specimen sequenced in a study of blood T cell repertoires in COVID-19. Sequenced by immunoSEQ multiplex PCR; TCRdb stores in-frame clones only, minus some. The sample gives fewer than 450,000 clones, roughly 90% of which show up once; about 7% is in the top ten. Sequenced: peripheral blood. These receptors were collected from a woman between 65 and 79 years old with COVID-19, enrolled during active disease.

The chain links TRBV7-9 to TRBJ2-3; D is unresolved. CDR1 is SEHNR, CDR2 FQNEAQ, per germline (reference sequence). Trimming stripped 5 bases from V and 2 bases from J, with 17 bases between. The CDR3 runs to 16 residues. This chain's CDR3 is CASSRPDKAPTDTQYF. The CDR3 DNA reads as TGTGCCAGCAGCCGACCCGACAAGGCCCCCACAGATACGCAGTATTTT.

This clone came up once. This chain joins TRBV10-3 and TRBJ2-7, with 9 bases identical to TRBD1. V was pared by 10 bases and J by 3 bases, with 7 bases of the junction left unmatched. Per the germline V gene, CDR1 is ENHRY and CDR2 is SYGVKD. This CDR3 is 13 amino acids long. CDR3 nucleotide sequence: TGTGCCACTACCGGGACAGGGAACTACGAGCAGTACTTC. Amino acids: CATTGTGNYEQYF.

The CDR3 DNA reads as TGCGCCAGCAGCTTAGGGACAGGGAACGTGCCTGGCTACACCTTC. This codes for CASSLGTGNVPGYTF. The V gene is TRBV5-1, the J gene TRBJ1-2; 9 bases map to TRBD1. Germline V CDR1 and CDR2: SGHRS, YFSETQ. After removal of 2 bases from V and 7 bases from J, the junction contained 9 bases not matched to a gene. The CDR3 covers 15 residues.

DNA of the CDR3: TGTGCCAGCAGGCTAACCTTTACAGGGTTGGATGGCTACACCTTC. This sequence encodes CASRLTFTGLDGYTF. The V call is TRBV27, the J call TRBJ1-2; D perhaps matches TRBD1 (6 bases). V was cut by 6 bases and J by 6 bases, with 20 bases left in between. The germline V gene encodes CDR1 MNHEY and CDR2 SMNVEV (reference sequence). This CDR3 contains 15 residues.

The chain uses TRBV28 and TRBJ1-2, with a possible D match to TRBD1 (6 bases). V lost 5 bases, J lost 5 bases, and 9 bases lay in between. This CDR3 spans 12 amino acids. Looked up from germline, CDR1 is MDHEN and CDR2 is SYDVKM. This CDR3 is CASSPRGYGYTF. CDR3 coding DNA: TGTGCCAGCAGTCCGAGGGGGTATGGCTACACCTTC.

The CDR3 here is CASSVQGAGELFF. For the CDR3, the DNA is TGTGCCAGTAGTGTACAGGGAGCCGGGGAGCTGTTTTTT. The genes are TRBV19 and TRBJ2-2; maybe TRBD1 (6 bases). Trimming removed 5 bases from V and 6 bases from J, with 10 bases in between. This CDR3 spans 13 amino acids. Germline values: CDR1 LNHDA, CDR2 SQIVND (reference sequence). Full variable domain (rest looked up from reference TRBV19 and TRBJ2-2): DGGITQSPKYLFRKEGQNVTLSCEQNLNHDAMYWYRQDPGQGLRLIYYSQIVNDFQKGDIAEGYSVSREKKESFPLTVTSAQKNPTAFYLCASSVQGAGELFFGEGSRLTVL.

The chain links TRBV7-9 to TRBJ1-6; D is perhaps TRBD1 (6 bases). Trimming left V 3 bases short and J 7 bases short, with 13 bases between. Germline CDR1 reads SEHNR; CDR2 reads FQNEAQ (reference sequence). The CDR3 has 15 amino acids. CDR3 loop: CASSLEQGYNSPLHF. The DNA of the CDR3 is TGTGCCAGCAGCTTGGAGCAGGGGTACAATTCACCCCTCCACTTT.

V is TRBV5-1 and J is TRBJ1-2; 8 bases map to TRBD1. V lost 0 bases and J lost 2; bases outside the gene matches: 6. Germline values: CDR1 SGHRS, CDR2 YFSETQ. CDR3 size: 16 residues. The CDR3 DNA reads TGCGCCAGCAGCTTGGAGTGGGACAGGTTGAACTATGGCTACACCTTC. Its protein is CASSLEWDRLNYGYTF.

The genes are TRBV24-1 and TRBJ2-7, with 9 nucleotides matching TRBD1. The V and J ends lost 7 bases and 6 bases, in that order; junction bases with no gene match: 12. CDR3 length: 15 residues. CDR1 is KGHDR, CDR2 SFDVKD, per germline. CDR3 sequence reads: CATSLNNRGLGEQYF. CDR3 nucleotides: TGTGCCACCAGCCTTAACAACAGGGGGCTGGGCGAGCAGTACTTC.

The rearrangement uses TRBV7-9 and TRBJ2-3; 12 nucleotides align to TRBD2. The V gene's germline CDR1 is SEHNR and CDR2 FQNEAQ (reference sequence). The CDR3 covers 17 residues. The trim removed 1 base at V and 0 bases at J, leaving 2 bases unmatched. This chain's CDR3 is CASSLGLAGESTDTQYF. For the CDR3, the DNA is TGTGCCAGCAGCTTAGGACTAGCGGGGGAGAGCACAGATACGCAGTATTTT.

The rearrangement uses TRBV30 and TRBJ1-6; D uncertain. The CDR3 covers 16 residues. The germline V and J ends were trimmed by 4 bases and 6 bases, with 19 bases remaining between them. Germline CDR1 reads GTSNPN; CDR2 reads SVGIG (reference sequence). In DNA, the CDR3 is TGTGCCTGGAAGGTTTGGGGAAAGCGGCTTAATTCACCCCTCCACTTT. It specifies CAWKVWGKRLNSPLHF.

The chain joins TRBV7-9 to TRBJ2-1; D unresolved. Germline V lookup: CDR1 SEHNR, CDR2 FQNEAQ (reference sequence). The CDR3 runs to 14 residues. Trimming removed 1 base at V and 5 bases at J, with 9 bases between. This chain's CDR3 is CASSLGSSDNEQFF. Here the CDR3 DNA reads TGTGCCAGCAGCTTAGGATCGAGCGACAATGAGCAGTTCTTC.

This clone appeared a few times. The rearrangement links TRBV5-6 to TRBJ1-2, with unresolved D. Per the germline V gene, CDR1 is SGHDT and CDR2 is YYEEEE. V was pared by 0 bases and J by 4 bases, with 10 bases between. The CDR3 has 14 residues. Here the CDR3 reads CASSLGAVSYGYTF. In DNA form, the CDR3 reads TGTGCCAGCAGCTTGGGGGCAGTAAGCTATGGCTACACCTTC.

The V and J genes are TRBV5-8 and TRBJ1-1; D possibly corresponds to TRBD1 (5 bases). Trimming took off 1 base at V and 5 bases at J, with 15 bases between the two ends. Germline CDR1 reads SGHTS; CDR2 reads YDEGEE. The length of the CDR3 is 15 residues. CDR3: CASSLSGGRWTEAFF. In DNA, the CDR3 is TGTGCCAGCAGCTTGTCCGGGGGAAGGTGGACTGAAGCTTTCTTT.

This clone came up once. The rearrangement links TRBV2 to TRBJ1-1; D gene uncertain. CDR3 size: 14 residues. Germline V gives CDR1 SNHLY, CDR2 FYNNEI. Trimming stripped 8 bases from V and 4 bases from J, with 17 bases between. The CDR3: CASRRWTGGTEAFF. In nucleotides, the CDR3 is TGTGCCAGCCGGAGATGGACGGGAGGCACTGAAGCTTTCTTT.

Turning to this clone: This sample also contains other DNA sequences that code for the same CDR3. This chain connects TRBV6-5 to TRBJ2-7, with 10 bases aligning to TRBD1. Germline CDR1 is MNHEY and CDR2 is SVGAGI. The CDR3 loop spans 14 amino acids. The ends lost 6 bases at V and 7 bases at J; junction bases unmatched: 9. The CDR3 sequence: CASSLRQGAGEQYF. For the CDR3, the DNA is TGTGCCAGCAGCCTTCGACAGGGGGCGGGAGAGCAGTACTTC.

The rearrangement links TRBV5-8 to TRBJ2-2, with TRBD1 matching 8 bases. CDR1 and CDR2 (germline): SGHTS, YDEGEE. V was pared by 9 bases and J by 0 bases, with 7 bases of the junction left unmatched. The CDR3 length is 15 residues. CDR3 DNA: TGTGCCACAGGACAGGGTGGATCGAACACCGGGGAGCTGTTTTTT. Translating it yields CATGQGGSNTGELFF.

The J gene is TRBJ2-3, the V gene TRBV5-1; D uncertain. The germline V and J ends were trimmed by 1 base and 2 bases, with 8 bases remaining between them. Germline CDR1 reads SGHRS; CDR2 reads YFSETQ. The CDR3 extends over 14 amino acids. CDR3 sequence (DNA): TGCGCCAGCAGCTTGCTAGGATTCACAGATACGCAGTATTTT. It is translated as CASSLLGFTDTQYF.

The rearrangement joins TRBV25-1 to TRBJ1-6; D may be TRBD1 (5 bases). Per the germline V gene, CDR1 is MGHDK and CDR2 is SYGVNS. This CDR3 has 14 residues. Deletions cut 0 bases from V and 7 bases from J, with 7 bases between. The CDR3 protein is CASSEYWGNSPLHF. The CDR3 nucleotides are TGTGCCAGCAGTGAATATTGGGGCAATTCACCCCTCCACTTT. Combining the CDR3 with reference TRBV25-1 and TRBJ1-6 gives the whole variable domain EADIYQTPRYLVIGTGKKITLECSQTMGHDKMYWYQQDPGMELHLIHYSYGVNSTEKGDLSSESTVSRIRTEHFPLTLESARPSHTSQYLCASSEYWGNSPLHFGNGTRLTVT.

This clone was recorded once. V gene TRBV6-5 combines with J gene TRBJ2-2; TRBD1 matches 10 bases. Germline V CDR1 and CDR2: MNHEY, SVGAGI. CDR3 length: 16 residues. Trimming removed 2 bases from V and 5 bases from J; junction bases left unmatched: 5. The CDR3 region has the DNA TGTGCCAGCAGTTACGAGACAGGGGGCTTGACCGGGGAGCTGTTTTTT. Encoded protein: CASSYETGGLTGELFF.

The CDR3 region has the DNA TGTGCCAGTAGTTTGACGGGTATCCAGCATTTT. Translation gives CASSLTGIQHF. V is TRBV19 and J is TRBJ1-5; D is undetermined. Trimming stripped 5 bases from V and 12 bases from J, with 11 bases between. Germline V gives CDR1 LNHDA, CDR2 SQIVND (reference sequence). The CDR3 is 11 residues long.

The chain uses TRBV13 and TRBJ1-2; unclear D gene. V lost 5 bases and J lost 3, with 16 bases in between. This CDR3 has 15 amino acids. Looked up from germline, CDR1 is PRHDT and CDR2 is FYEKMQ (reference sequence). In DNA form, the CDR3 reads TGTGCCAGCAGCGAGGGCGGACTGCCCGACTATGGCTACACCTTC. Amino acids: CASSEGGLPDYGYTF.

The chain joins TRBV27 to TRBJ1-6, with 8 bases lining up with TRBD1. After removal of 3 bases from V and 3 bases from J, the junction contained 7 bases not matched to a gene. The CDR3 length is 17 residues. Germline CDR1 MNHEY, CDR2 SMNVEV (reference sequence). CDR3 loop: CASSLRQGKSYNSPLHF. The CDR3, as DNA: TGTGCCAGCAGTTTGCGACAGGGGAAGAGCTATAATTCACCCCTCCACTTT.

This sequence joins TRBV7-8 and TRBJ1-2; a possible D gene is TRBD1 (5 bases). V was clipped by 6 bases and J by 4 bases, with 15 bases between them. The CDR3 contains 14 residues. Germline loops: CDR1 SGHVS, CDR2 FQNEAQ. CDR3 amino acids: CASRLSPGPYGYTF. CDR3 coding DNA: TGTGCCAGCAGGCTGAGCCCAGGGCCCTATGGCTACACCTTC. Full variable domain (outside the CDR3, taken from reference TRBV7-8 and TRBJ1-2): GAGVSQSPRYKVAKRGQDVALRCDPISGHVSLFWYQQALGQGPEFLTYFQNEAQLDKSGLPSDRFFAERPEGSVSTLKIQRTQQEDSAVYLCASRLSPGPYGYTFGSGTRLTVV.

The CDR3 DNA reads TGTGCCAGCAGTTTAAGGGGAATTGGCGGCTACACCTTC. Residues: CASSLRGIGGYTF. The chain is built from TRBV27 and TRBJ1-2; D might be TRBD1 (5 bases). CDR1 and CDR2 (germline): MNHEY, SMNVEV (reference sequence). The CDR3 spans 13 residues. Trimming took 2 bases from V and 8 from J, leaving 12 bases between them.

This chain joins TRBV18 and TRBJ1-1; D gene unclear. The length of the CDR3 is 15 residues. Germline loops: CDR1 KGHSH, CDR2 LQKENI. Trimming took 2 bases from V and 4 from J, leaving 14 bases between them. The CDR3 spells CASSPAREIVTEAFF. The CDR3 DNA reads TGTGCCAGCTCACCAGCGAGGGAGATAGTCACTGAAGCTTTCTTT.